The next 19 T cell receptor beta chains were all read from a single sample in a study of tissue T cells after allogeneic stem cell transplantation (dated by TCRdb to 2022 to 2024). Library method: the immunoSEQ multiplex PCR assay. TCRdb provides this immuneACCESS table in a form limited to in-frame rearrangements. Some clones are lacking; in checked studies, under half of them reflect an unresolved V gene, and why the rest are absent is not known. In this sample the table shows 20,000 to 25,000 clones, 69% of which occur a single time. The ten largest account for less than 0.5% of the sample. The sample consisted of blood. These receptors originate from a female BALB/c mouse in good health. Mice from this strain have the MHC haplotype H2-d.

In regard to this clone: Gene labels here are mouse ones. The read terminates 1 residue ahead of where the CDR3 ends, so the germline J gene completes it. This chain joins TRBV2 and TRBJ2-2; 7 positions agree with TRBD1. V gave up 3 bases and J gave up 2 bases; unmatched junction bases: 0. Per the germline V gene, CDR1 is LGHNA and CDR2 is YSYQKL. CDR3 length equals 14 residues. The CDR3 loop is CASSQGQNTGQLYF. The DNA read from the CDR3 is TGTGCCAGCAGCCAGGGACAGAACACCGGGCAGCTCTAC.

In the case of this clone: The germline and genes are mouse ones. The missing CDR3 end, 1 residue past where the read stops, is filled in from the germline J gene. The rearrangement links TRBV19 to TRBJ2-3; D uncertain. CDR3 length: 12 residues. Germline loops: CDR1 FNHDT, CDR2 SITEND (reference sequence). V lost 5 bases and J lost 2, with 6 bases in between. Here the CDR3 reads CASRGSAETLYF. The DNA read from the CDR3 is TGTGCCAGCAGGGGGTCTGCAGAAACGCTGTAT.

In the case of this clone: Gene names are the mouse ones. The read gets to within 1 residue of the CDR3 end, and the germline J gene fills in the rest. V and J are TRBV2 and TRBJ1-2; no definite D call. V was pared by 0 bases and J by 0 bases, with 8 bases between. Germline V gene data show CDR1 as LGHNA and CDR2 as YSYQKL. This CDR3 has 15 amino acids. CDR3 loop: CASSQELNANSDYTF. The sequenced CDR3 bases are TGTGCCAGCAGCCAAGAGCTCAATGCAAACTCCGACTACACC.

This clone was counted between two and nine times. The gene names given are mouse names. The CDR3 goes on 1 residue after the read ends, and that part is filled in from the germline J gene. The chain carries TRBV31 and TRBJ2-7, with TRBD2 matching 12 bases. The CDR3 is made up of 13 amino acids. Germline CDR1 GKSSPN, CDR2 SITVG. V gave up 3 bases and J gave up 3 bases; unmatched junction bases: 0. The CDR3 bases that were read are TGTGCCTGGAGGGACTGGGGGGGCTATGAACAGTAC. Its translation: CAWRDWGGYEQY. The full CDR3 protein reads CAWRDWGGYEQYF.

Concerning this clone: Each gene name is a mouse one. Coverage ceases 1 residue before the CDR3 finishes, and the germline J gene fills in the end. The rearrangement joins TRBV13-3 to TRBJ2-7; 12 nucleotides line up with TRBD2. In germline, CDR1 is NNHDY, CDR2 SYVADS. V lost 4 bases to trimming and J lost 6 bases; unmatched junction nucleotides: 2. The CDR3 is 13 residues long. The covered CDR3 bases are TGTGCCAGCAGTCGGACTGGGGGGGTTGAACAGTAC. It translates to CASSRTGGVEQY. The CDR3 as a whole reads CASSRTGGVEQYF.

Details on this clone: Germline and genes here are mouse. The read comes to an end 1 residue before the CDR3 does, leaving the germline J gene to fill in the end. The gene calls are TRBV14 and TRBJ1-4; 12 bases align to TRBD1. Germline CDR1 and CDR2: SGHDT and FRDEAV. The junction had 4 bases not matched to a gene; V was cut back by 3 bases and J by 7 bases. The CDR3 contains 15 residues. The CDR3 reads CASSSGTGGSERLFF. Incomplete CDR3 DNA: TGTGCCAGCAGTTCCGGGACAGGGGGCAGCGAAAGATTATTT.

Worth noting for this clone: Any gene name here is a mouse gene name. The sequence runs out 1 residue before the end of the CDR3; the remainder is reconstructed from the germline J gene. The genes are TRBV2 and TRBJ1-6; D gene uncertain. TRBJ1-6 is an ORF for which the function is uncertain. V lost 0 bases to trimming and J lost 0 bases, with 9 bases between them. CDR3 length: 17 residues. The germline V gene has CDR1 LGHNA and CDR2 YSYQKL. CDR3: CASSQDLGYSYNSPLYF. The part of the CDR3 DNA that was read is TGTGCCAGCAGCCAAGATTTAGGGTATTCCTATAATTCGCCCCTCTAC.

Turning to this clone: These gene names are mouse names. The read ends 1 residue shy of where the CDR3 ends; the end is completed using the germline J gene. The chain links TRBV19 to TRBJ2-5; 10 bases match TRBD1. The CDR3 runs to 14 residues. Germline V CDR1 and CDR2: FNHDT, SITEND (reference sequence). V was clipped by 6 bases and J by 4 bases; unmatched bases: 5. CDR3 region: CASTPDRGEDTQYF. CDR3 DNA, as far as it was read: TGTGCCAGCACCCCGGACAGGGGGGAAGACACCCAGTAC.

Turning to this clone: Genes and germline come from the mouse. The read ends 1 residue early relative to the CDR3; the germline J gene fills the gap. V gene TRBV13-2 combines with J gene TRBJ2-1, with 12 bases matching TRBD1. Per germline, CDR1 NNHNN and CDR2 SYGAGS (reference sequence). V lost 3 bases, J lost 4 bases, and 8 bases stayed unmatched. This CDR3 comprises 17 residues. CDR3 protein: CASGASGTGGAYAEQFF. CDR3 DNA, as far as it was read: TGTGCCAGCGGTGCCTCCGGGACAGGGGGCGCTTATGCTGAGCAGTTC.

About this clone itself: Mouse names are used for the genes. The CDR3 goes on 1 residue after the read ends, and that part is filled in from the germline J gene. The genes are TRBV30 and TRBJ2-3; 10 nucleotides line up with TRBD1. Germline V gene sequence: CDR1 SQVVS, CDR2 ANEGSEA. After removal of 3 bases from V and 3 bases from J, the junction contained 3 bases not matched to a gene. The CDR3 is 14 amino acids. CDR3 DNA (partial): TGTAGTTCTAGGGGACAGGGGAGGGCAGAAACGCTGTAT. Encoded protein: CSSRGQGRAETLY. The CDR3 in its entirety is CSSRGQGRAETLYF. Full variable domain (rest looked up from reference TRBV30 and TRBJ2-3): SVLLYQKPNRDICQSGTSLKIQCVADSQVVSMFWYQQFQEQSLMLMATANEGSEATYESGFTKDKFPISRPNLTFSTLTVNNARPGDSSIYFCSSRGQGRAETLYFGSGTRLTVL.

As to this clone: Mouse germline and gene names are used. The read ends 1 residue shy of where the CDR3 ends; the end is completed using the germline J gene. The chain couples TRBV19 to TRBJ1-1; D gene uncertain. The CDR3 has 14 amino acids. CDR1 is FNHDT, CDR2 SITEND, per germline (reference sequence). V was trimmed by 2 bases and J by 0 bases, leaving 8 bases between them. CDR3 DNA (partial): TGTGCCAGCAGTATTGAGGATGCAAACACAGAAGTCTTC. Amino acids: CASSIEDANTEVF. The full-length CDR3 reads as CASSIEDANTEVFF.

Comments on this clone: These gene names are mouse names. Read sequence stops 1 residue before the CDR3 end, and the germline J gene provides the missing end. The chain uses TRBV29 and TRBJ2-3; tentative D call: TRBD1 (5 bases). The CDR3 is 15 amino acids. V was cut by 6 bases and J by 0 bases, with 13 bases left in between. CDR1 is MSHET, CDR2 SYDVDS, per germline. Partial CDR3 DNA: TGTGCTAGCAGCCCCGGACAAACTAGTGCAGAAACGCTGTAT. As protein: CASSPGQTSAETLY. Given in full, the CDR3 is CASSPGQTSAETLYF.

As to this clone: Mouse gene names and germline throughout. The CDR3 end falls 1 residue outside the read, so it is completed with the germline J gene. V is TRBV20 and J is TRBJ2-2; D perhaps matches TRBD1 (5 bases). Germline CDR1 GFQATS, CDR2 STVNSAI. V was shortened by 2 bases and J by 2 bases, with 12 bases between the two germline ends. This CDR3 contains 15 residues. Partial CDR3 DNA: TGTGGTGCTAGGATGCAGGGAACCAACACCGGGCAGCTCTAC. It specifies CGARMQGTNTGQLY. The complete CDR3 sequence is CGARMQGTNTGQLYF.

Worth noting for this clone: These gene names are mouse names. CDR3 DNA, as far as it was read: TGTGCCAGCAGCCGACTGGGGGGGCGCCACACCGGGCAGCTCTAC. Translated, it gives CASSRLGGRHTGQLY. The whole CDR3 region reads CASSRLGGRHTGQLYF. The rearrangement joins TRBV14 to TRBJ2-2, with 12 bases lining up with TRBD2. The read comes to an end 1 residue before the CDR3 does, leaving the germline J gene to fill in the end. The CDR3 covers 16 residues. V gave up 5 bases and J gave up 3 bases; unmatched junction bases: 5. Germline CDR1 SGHDT, CDR2 FRDEAV.

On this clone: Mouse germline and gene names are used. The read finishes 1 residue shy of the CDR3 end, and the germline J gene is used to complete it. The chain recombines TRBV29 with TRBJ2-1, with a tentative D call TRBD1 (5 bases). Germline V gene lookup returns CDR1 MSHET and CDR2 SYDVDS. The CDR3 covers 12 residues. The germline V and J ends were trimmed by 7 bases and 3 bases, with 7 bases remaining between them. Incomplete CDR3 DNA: TGTGCTAGCAAGACAGTCTATGCTGAGCAGTTC. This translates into CASKTVYAEQF. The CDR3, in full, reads CASKTVYAEQFF.

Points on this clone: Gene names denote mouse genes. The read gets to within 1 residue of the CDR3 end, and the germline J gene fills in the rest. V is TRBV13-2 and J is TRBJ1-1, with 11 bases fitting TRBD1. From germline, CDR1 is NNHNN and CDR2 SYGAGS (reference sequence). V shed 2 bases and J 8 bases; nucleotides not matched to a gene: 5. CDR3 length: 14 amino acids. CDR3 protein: CASGERDRGREVFF. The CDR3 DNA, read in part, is TGTGCCAGCGGTGAGCGGGACAGGGGGAGGGAAGTCTTC.

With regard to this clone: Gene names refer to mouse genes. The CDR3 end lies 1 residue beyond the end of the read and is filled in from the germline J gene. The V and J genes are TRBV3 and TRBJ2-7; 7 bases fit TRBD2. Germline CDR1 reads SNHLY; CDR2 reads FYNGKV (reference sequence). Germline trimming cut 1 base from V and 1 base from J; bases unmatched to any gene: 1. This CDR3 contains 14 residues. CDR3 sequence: CASSLGGGSYEQYF. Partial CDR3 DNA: TGTGCCAGCAGCTTAGGGGGGGGGTCCTATGAACAGTAC.

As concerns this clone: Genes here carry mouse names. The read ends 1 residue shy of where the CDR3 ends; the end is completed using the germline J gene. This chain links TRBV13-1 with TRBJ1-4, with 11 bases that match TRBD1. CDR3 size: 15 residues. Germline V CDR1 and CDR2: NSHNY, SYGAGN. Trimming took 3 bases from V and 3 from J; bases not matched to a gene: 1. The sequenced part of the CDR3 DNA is TGTGCCAGCAGTGGGGGACAGGGGGCCAACGAAAGATTATTT. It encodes CASSGGQGANERLF. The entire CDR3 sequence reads CASSGGQGANERLFF.

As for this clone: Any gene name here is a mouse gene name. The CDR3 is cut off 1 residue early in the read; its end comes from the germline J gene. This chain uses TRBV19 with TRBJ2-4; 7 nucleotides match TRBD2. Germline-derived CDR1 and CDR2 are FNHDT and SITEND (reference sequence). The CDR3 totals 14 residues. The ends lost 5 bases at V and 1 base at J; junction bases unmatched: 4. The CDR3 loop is CASRPDWGQNTLYF. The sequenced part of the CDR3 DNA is TGTGCCAGCAGGCCTGACTGGGGTCAAAACACCTTGTAC.